This TCR beta chain appears in the sequencing data of a study of post-analysis software for immune sequencing data. The wider study: As for disease course, relapsing-remitting, secondary progressive and progressive-relapsing multiple sclerosis were all included. Regarding the study as a whole: Patients showed TRBV5-6, TRBV5-1 and TRBV20-1 among roughly 5 TRBV segments more frequent than in controls. Samples from a shared batch, those prepared together, strongly co-clustered by F measure. Compared against controls, patients with multiple sclerosis displayed significantly lower normalized Chao1 diversity.

This clonotype was counted a few times. Its antigen is unknown. V lost 2 bases and J lost 9, with 12 bases in between. Germline-derived CDR1 and CDR2 are SGHRS and YFSETQ. The CDR3 has 13 residues. Each TCR beta cDNA library carried unique molecular identifiers. With roughly 1 to 10 million T cells as the source, approximately 500,000 cDNA molecules resulted. TCRdb itself ran the PCR reads through MiXCR, one entry per CDR3 protein. The data hold hundreds of thousands of distinct CDR3 sequences, with 59% observed a single time. Material: blood. The source of this sequence is a girl aged 2 to 10 with multiple sclerosis. J is TRBJ2-1 and V is TRBV5-1, with no clear D. CDR3 nucleotides: TGCGCCAGCAGCTTTACCTTGATTGGTGAGCAGTTCTTC. Encoded protein: CASSFTLIGEQFF.